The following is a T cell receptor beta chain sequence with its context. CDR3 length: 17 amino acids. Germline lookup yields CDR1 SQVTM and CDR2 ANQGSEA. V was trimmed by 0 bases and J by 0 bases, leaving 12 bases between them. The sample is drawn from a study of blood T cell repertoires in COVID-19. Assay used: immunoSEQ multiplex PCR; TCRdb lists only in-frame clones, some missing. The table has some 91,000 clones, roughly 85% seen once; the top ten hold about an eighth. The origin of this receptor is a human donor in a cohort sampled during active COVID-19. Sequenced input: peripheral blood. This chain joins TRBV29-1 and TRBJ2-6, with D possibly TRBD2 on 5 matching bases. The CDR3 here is CSVEDLRGFSGANVLTF. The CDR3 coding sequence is TGCAGCGTTGAAGATCTCCGGGGTTTCTCTGGGGCCAACGTCCTGACTTTC.